This T cell receptor (beta chain) originates from a study of CD4+ T cells in melanoma. V was clipped by 4 bases and J by 2 bases, with 18 bases between them. In germline, CDR1 is SGHDN, CDR2 FVKESK. This CDR3 has 16 residues. Study-wide findings and caveats: CD8+ T cell, macrophage and B cell function reportedly correlated with neoantigen-specific CD4+ T cells. Diverse differentiation states were reported for melanoma neoantigen-specific CD4+ T cells.

Only in-frame clones appear in the TCRdb table, and some are missing; sequencing was by immunoSEQ multiplex PCR. In the table there are around 18,000 clones, 83% of which are singletons. This clone appeared once. What it recognizes is unknown. The chain is built from TRBV14 and TRBJ2-7; either TRBD1 or TRBD2 may fit D (5 bases each). The receptor was derived from a human donor with melanoma. Sequences were obtained from cells from a culture (not recorded whether cultured in vitro). CDR3 DNA sequence: TGTGCCAGCAGCCGATGGGGGTGGATAGTTGCCTACGAGCAGTACTTC. This encodes CASSRWGWIVAYEQYF.